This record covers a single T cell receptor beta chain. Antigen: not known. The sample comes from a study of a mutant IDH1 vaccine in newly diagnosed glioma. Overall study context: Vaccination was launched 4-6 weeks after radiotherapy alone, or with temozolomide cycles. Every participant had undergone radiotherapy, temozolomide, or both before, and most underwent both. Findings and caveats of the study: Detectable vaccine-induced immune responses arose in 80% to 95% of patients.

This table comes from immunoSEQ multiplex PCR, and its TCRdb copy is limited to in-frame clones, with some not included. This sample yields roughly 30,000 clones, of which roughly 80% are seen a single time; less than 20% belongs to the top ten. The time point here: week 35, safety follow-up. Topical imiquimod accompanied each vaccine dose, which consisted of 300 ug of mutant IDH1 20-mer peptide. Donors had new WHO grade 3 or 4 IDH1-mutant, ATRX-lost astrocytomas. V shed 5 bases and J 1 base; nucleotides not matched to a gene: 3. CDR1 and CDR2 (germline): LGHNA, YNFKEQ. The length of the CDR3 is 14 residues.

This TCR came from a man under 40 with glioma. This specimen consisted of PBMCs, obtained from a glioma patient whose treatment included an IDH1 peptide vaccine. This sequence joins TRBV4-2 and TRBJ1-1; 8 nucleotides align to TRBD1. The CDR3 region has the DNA TGTGCCAGCAGCTCGGGACAGGCGAACACTGAAGCTTTCTTT. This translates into CASSSGQANTEAFF.